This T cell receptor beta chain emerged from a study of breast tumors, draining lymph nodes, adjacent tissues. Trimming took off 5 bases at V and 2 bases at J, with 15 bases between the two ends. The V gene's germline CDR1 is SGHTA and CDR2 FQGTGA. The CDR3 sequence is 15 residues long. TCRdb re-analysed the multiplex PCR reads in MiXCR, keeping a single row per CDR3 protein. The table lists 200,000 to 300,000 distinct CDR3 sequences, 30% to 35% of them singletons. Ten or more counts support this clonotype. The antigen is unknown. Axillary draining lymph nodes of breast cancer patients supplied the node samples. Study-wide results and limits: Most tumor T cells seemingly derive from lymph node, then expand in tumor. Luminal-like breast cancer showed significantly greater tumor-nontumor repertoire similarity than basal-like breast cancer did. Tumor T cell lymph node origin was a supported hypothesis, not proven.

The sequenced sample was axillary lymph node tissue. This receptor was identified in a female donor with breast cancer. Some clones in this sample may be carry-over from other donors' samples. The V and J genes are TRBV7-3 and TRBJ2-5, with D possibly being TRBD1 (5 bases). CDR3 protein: CASSRFSGFQETQYF. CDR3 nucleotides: TGTGCCAGCAGCCGGTTCTCAGGGTTTCAAGAGACCCAGTACTTC.